This T cell receptor (beta chain) was observed in a study of cytomegalovirus exposure and HLA in healthy donors. Notes on the study in general: A later analysis reportedly found that, within productive TCRs, an Asian-associated ancestry cluster had fewer N-insertions than the mean observed across the approximately 700 donors. In a later analysis, at a false discovery rate of 0.05, roughly 17,000 TCR beta sequences matched HLA alleles. In vitro experiments confirmed that three CMV-associated chains were specific for CMV antigens.

Amplification used 60 Vbeta primers and 13 Jbeta primers. The data were produced by immunoSEQ multiplex PCR, yet TCRdb's version contains in-frame clones alone and is incomplete. The repertoire has 170,000 or so clones, around 82% of them found once; the top ten carry 5% to 7%. This clone has more than one count but fewer than ten. Its antigen is not identified. The donors were healthy bone marrow donors. Sequencing input: PBMCs. The sequence derives from a middle-aged man in good health and CMV-seronegative.

The CDR3 DNA follows: TGTGCCAGCAGCGAATACAGGGGGCAGGAGGGCTACACCTTC. Residues: CASSEYRGQEGYTF. The V gene is TRBV7-2, the J gene TRBJ1-2; 9 nucleotides align to TRBD1. The CDR3 has 14 residues. V dropped 5 bases and J dropped 8; count of bases not matched to a gene: 9. The V gene's germline CDR1 is SGHTA and CDR2 FQGNSA.